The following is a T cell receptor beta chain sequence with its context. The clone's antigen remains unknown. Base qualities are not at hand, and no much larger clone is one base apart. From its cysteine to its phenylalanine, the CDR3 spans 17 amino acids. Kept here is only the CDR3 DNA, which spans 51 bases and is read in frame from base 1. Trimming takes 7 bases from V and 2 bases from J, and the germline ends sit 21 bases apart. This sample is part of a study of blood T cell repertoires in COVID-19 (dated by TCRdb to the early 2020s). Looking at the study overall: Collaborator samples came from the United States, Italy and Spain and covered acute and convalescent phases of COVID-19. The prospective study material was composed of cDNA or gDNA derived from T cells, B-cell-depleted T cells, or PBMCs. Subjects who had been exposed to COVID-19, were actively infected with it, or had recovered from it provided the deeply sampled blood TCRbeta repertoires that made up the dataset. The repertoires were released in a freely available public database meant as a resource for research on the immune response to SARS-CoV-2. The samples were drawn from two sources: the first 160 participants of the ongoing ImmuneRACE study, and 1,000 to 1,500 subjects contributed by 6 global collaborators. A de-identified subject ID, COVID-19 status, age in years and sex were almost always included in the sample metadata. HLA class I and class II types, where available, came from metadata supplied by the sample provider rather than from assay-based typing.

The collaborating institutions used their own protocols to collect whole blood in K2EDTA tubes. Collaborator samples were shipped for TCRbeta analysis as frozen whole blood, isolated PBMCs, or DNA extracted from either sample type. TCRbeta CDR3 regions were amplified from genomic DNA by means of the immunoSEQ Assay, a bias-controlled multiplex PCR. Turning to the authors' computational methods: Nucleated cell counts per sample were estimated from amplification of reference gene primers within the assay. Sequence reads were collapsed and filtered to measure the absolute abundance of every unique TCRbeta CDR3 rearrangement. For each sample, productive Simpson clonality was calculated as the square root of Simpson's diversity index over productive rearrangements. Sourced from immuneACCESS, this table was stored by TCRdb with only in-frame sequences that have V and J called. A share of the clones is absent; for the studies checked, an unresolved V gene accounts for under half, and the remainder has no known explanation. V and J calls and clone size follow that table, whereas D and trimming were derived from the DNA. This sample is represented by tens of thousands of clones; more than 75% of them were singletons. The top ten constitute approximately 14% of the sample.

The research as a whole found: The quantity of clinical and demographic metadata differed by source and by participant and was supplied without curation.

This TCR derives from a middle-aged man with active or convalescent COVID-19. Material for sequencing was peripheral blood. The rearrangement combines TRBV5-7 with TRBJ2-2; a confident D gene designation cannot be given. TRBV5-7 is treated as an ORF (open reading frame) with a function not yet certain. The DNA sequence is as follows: TGTGCCAGCCGTTTACGTTTGACCCTAGGAAACACCGGGGAGCTGTTTTTT. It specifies CASRLRLTLGNTGELFF.